This T cell receptor (beta chain) emerged from a study of blood T cell repertoires in COVID-19. Across the study: Both acute and convalescent COVID-19 samples were obtained from the United States, Italy and Spain.

Repertoires were generated with immunoSEQ multiplex PCR, while TCRdb's copy carries only in-frame clones and drops some. The sample records more than 250,000 clones, 65% to 90% being singletons. The CDR3 is made up of 17 amino acids. Germline loops: CDR1 ENHRY, CDR2 SYGVKD. V shed 2 bases, J shed 0 bases, and the junction held 5 bases outside the gene matches. Sequencing input: peripheral blood. This clonotype originated in a man aged 50-59 years with active or convalescent COVID-19. The rearrangement uses TRBV10-3 and TRBJ2-3, with TRBD2 matching 10 bases. CDR3 DNA sequence: TGTGCCATCAGTGAGCTTTGGACTAGCGGCAGCACAGATACGCAGTATTTT. Its protein product is CAISELWTSGSTDTQYF.